This T cell receptor (beta chain) was sequenced in a study of cytomegalovirus exposure and HLA in healthy donors. The PCR made use of 60 Vbeta and 13 Jbeta primers. The method was immunoSEQ multiplex PCR; TCRdb's version includes in-frame clones alone and lacks a portion of them. This table holds 95,000 to 150,000 clones. CDR3 length equals 16 residues. The V gene's germline CDR1 is SGHRS and CDR2 YFSETQ. With V trimmed by 0 bases and J by 2 bases, 3 bases remained unmatched. The V call is TRBV5-1, the J call TRBJ2-2; TRBD1 agrees at 8 bases. Input material: PBMCs. This sequence originates from a man between 18 and 35 years old in good health and CMV-seronegative. CDR3 in amino acids: CASSLGTGRNTGELFF. The CDR3 DNA follows: TGCGCCAGCAGCTTGGGGACAGGGCGAAACACCGGGGAGCTGTTTTTT.